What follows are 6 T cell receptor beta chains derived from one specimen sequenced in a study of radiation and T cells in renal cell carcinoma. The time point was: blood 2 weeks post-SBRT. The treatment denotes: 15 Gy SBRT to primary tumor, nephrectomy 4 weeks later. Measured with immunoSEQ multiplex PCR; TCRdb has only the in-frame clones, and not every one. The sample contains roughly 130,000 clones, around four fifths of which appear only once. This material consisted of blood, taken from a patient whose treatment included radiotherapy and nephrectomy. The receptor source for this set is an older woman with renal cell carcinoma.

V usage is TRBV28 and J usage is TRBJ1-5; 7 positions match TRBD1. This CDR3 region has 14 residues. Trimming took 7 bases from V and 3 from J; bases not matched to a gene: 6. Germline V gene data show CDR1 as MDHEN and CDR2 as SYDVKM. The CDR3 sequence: CASTQGQNNQPQHF. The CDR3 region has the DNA TGTGCCAGCACTCAGGGACAGAACAATCAGCCCCAGCATTTT. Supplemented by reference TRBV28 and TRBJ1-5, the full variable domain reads DVKVTQSSRYLVKRTGEKVFLECVQDMDHENMFWYRQDPGLGLRLIYFSYDVKMKEKGDIPEGYSVSREKKERFSLILESASTNQTSMYLCASTQGQNNQPQHFGDGTRLSIL.

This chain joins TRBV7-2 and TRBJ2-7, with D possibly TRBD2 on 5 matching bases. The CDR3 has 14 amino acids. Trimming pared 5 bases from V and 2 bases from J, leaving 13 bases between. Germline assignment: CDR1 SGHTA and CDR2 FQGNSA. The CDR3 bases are TGTGCCAGCAGCCAACGGACGGGGACCTACGAGCAGTACTTC. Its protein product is CASSQRTGTYEQYF.

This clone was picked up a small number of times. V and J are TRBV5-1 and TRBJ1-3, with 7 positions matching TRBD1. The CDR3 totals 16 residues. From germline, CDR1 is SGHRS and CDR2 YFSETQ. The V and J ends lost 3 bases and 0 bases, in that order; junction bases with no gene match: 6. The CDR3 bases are TGCGCCAGCAGCTCTCGGGAGGGGGCCTCTGGAAACACCATATATTTT. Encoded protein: CASSSREGASGNTIYF.

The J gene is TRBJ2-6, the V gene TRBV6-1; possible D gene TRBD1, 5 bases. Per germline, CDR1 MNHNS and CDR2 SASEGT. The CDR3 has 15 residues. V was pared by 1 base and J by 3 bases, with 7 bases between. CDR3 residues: CASSEGTFGANVLTF. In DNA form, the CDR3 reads TGTGCCAGCAGTGAAGGGACATTTGGGGCCAACGTCCTGACTTTC.

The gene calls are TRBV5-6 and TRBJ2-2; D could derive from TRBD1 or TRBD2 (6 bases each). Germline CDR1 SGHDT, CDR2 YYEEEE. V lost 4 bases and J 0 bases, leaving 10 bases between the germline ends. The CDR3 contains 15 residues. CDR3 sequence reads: CASSAGHANTGELFF. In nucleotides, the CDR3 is TGTGCCAGCAGCGCGGGACATGCGAACACCGGGGAGCTGTTTTTT. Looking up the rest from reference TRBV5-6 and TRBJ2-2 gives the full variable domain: DAGVTQSPTHLIKTRGQQVTLRCSPKSGHDTVSWYQQALGQGPQFIFQYYEEEERQRGNFPDRFSGHQFPNYSSELNVNALLLGDSALYLCASSAGHANTGELFFGEGSRLTVL.

The DNA for the CDR3 is TGTGCCATCAGTGAGGTAGGCAGGGAGAATTCACCCCTCCACTTT. Its translation is CAISEVGRENSPLHF. The V gene is TRBV10-3, the J gene TRBJ1-6, with D perhaps matching TRBD1 (5 bases). The CDR3 runs 15 residues. Germline V gene data show CDR1 as ENHRY and CDR2 as SYGVKD. V was shortened by 2 bases and J by 7 bases, with 12 bases between the two germline ends.